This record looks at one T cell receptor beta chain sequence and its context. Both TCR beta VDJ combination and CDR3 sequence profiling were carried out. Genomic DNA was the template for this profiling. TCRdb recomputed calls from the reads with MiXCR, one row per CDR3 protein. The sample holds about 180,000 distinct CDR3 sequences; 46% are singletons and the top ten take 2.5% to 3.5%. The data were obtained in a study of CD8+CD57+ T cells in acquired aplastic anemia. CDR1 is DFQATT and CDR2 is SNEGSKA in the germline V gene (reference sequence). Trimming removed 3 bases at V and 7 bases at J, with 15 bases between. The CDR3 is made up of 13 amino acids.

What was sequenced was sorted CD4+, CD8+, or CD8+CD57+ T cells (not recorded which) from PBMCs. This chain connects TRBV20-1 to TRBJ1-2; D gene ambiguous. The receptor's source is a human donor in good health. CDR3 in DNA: TGCAGTGCTAGTGACGGGCCAGATCCTGGCTACACCTTC. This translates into CSASDGPDPGYTF.